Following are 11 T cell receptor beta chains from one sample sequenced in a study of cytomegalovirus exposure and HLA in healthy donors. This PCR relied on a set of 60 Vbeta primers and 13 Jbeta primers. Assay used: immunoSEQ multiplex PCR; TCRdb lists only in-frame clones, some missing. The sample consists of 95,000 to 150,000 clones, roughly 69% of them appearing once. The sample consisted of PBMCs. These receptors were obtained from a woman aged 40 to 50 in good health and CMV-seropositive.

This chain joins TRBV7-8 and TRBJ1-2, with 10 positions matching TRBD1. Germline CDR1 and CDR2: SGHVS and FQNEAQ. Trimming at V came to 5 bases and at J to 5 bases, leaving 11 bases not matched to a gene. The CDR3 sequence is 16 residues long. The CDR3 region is CASSPLWDRGGYGYTF. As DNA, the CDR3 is TGTGCCAGCAGCCCTCTCTGGGACAGGGGAGGGTATGGCTACACCTTC.

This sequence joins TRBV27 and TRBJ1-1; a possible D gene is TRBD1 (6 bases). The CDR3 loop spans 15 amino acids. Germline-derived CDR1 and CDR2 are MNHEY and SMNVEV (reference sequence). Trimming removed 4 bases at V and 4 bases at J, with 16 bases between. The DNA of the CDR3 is TGTGCCAGCAGTTGGTCCGGGCAGGGGATCACTGAAGCTTTCTTT. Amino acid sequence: CASSWSGQGITEAFF.

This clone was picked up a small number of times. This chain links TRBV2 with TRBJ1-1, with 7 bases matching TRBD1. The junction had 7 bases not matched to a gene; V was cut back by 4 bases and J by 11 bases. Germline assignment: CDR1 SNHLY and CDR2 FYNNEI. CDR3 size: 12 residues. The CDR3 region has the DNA TGTGCCAGCAGTGCTACAGGGGCCGCGGCTTTCTTT. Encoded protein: CASSATGAAAFF. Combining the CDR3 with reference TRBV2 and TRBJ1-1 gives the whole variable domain EPEVTQTPSHQVTQMGQEVILRCVPISNHLYFYWYRQILGQKVEFLVSFYNNEISEKSEIFDDQFSVERPDGSNFTLKIRSTKLEDSAMYFCASSATGAAAFFGQGTRLTVV.

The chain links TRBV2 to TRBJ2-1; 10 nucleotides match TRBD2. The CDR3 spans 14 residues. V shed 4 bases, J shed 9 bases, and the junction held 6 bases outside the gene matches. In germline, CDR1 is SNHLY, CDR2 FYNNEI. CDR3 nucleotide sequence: TGTGCCAGCAGTGGGGCTAGCGGGGGCCCTGAGCAGTTCTTC. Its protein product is CASSGASGGPEQFF.

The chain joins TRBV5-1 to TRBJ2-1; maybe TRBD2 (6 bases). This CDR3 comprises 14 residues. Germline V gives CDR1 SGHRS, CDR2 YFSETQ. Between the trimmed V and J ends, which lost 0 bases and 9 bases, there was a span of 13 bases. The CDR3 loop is CASSLATAGSEQFF. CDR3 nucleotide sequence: TGCGCCAGCAGCTTGGCCACGGCGGGGAGTGAGCAGTTCTTC.

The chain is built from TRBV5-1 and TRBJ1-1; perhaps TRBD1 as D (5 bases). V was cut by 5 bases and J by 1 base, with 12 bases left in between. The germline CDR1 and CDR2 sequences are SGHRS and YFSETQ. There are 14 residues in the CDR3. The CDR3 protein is CASSGGVENTEAFF. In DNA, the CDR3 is TGCGCCAGCAGTGGGGGGGTAGAGAACACTGAAGCTTTCTTT.

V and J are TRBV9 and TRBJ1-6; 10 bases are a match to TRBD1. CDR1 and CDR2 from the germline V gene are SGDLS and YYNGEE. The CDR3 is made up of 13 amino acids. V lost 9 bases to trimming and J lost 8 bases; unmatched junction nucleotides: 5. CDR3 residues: CATSGTGDSPLHF. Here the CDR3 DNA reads TGTGCCACCTCCGGGACAGGGGATTCACCCCTCCACTTT.

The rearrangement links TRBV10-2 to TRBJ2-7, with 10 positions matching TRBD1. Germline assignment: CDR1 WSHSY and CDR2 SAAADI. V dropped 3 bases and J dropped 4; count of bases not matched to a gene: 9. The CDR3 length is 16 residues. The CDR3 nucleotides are TGCGCCAGCAGTGAAATTTGGGGGACAGGGGTGTACGAGCAGTACTTC. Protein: CASSEIWGTGVYEQYF.

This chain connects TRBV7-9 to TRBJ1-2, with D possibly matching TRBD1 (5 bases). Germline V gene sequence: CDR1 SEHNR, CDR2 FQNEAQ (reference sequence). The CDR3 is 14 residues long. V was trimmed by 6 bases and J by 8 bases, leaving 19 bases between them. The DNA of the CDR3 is TGTGCCAGCAGTCCCCCCGTCAGGGAATCCGGCTACACCTTC. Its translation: CASSPPVRESGYTF.

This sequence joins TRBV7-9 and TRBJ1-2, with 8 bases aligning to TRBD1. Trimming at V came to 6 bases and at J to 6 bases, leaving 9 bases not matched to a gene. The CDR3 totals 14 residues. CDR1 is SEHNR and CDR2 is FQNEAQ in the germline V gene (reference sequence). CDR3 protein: CASSYGQGTDGYTF. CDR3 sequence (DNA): TGTGCCAGCAGTTATGGACAGGGTACTGATGGCTACACCTTC.

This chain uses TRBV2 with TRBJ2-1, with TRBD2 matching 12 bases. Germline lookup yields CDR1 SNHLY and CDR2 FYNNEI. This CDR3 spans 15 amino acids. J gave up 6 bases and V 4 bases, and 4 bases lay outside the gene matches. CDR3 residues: CASSGSLAGGNEQFF. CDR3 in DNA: TGTGCCAGCAGTGGGTCACTAGCGGGGGGCAATGAGCAGTTCTTC. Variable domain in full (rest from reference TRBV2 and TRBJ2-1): EPEVTQTPSHQVTQMGQEVILRCVPISNHLYFYWYRQILGQKVEFLVSFYNNEISEKSEIFDDQFSVERPDGSNFTLKIRSTKLEDSAMYFCASSGSLAGGNEQFFGPGTRLTVL.